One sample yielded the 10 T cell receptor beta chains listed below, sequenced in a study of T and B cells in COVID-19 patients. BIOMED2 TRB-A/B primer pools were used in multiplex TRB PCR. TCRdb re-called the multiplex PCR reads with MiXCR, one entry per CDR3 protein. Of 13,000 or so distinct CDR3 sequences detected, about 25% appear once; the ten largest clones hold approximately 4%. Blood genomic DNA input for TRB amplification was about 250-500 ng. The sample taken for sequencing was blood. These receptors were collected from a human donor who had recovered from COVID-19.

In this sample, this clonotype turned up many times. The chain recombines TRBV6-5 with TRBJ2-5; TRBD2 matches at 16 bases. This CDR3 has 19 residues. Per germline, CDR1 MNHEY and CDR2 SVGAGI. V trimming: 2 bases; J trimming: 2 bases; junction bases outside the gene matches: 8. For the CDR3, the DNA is TGTGCCAGCAGTTACCGAGGGACTAGCGGGGGGGAGTGGCAAGAGACCCAGTACTTC. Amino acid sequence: CASSYRGTSGGEWQETQYF.

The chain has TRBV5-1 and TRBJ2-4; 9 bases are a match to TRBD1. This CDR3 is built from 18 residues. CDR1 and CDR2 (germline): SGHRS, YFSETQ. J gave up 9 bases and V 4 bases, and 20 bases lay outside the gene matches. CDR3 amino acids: CASSAVFLGQGRGSIQYF. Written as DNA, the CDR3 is TGCGCCAGCAGCGCGGTGTTCCTAGGACAGGGGAGAGGGAGCATTCAGTACTTC. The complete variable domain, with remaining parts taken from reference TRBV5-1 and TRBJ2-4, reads KAGVTQTPRYLIKTRGQQVTLSCSPISGHRSVSWYQQTPGQGLQFLFEYFSETQRNKGNFPGRFSGRQFSNSRSEMNVSTLELGDSALYLCASSAVFLGQGRGSIQYFGAGTRLSVL.

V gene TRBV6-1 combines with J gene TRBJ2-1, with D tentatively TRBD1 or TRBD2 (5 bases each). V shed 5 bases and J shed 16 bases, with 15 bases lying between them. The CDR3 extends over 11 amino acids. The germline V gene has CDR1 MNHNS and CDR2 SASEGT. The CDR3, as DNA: TGTGCCAGCAGTCCACGGGACCGCCTATTCTTC. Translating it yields CASSPRDRLFF.

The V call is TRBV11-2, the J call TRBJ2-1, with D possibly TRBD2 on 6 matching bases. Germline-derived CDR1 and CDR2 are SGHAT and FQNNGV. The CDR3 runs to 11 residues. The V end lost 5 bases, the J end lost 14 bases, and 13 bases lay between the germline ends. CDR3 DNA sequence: TGTGCCAGCAGCCGCGGGGTCCGGGAGTTCTTC. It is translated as CASSRGVREFF.

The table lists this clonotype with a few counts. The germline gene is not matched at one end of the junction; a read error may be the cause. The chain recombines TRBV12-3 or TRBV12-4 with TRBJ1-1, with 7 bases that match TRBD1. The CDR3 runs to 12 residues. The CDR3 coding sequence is TGTGCCAGCAGCCCGACAGGGACCGAGCAGTACTTT. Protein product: CASSPTGTEQYF.

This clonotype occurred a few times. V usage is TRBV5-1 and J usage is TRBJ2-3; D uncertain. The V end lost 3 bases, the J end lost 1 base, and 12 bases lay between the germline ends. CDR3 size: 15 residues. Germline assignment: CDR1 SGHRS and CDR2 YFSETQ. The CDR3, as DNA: TGCGCCAGCAGCTCGATAGGTGGGGGCACAGATACGCAGTATTTT. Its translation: CASSSIGGGTDTQYF.

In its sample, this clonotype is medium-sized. CDR3 protein: CASSYSQTRYEQYF. The CDR3 bases are TGTGCCAGCAGTTACTCGCAAACACGGTACGAGCAGTACTTC. The gene calls are TRBV6-5 and TRBJ2-7, with D uncertain. Germline-derived CDR1 and CDR2 are MNHEY and SVGAGI. The CDR3 spans 14 residues. V lost 0 bases to trimming and J lost 4 bases, with 10 bases between them.

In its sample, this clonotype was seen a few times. The CDR3 sequence is CASSGDSTTDTQYF. In nucleotides, the CDR3 is TGTGCCAGCAGTGGAGACAGTACCACAGATACGCAGTATTTT. The chain links TRBV6-4 to TRBJ2-3; perhaps TRBD1 as D (5 bases). V lost 4 bases and J lost 2, with 10 bases in between. Germline CDR1 MRHNA, CDR2 SNTAGT. This CDR3 is built from 14 residues.

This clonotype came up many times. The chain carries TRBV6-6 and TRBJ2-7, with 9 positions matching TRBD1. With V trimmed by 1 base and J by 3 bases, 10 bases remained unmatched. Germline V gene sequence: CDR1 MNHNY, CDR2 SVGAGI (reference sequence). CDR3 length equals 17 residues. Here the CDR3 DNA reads TGTGCCAGCAGTTACTTTGCGGGACAGGGTCCTAACTACGAGCAGTACTTC. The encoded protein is CASSYFAGQGPNYEQYF.

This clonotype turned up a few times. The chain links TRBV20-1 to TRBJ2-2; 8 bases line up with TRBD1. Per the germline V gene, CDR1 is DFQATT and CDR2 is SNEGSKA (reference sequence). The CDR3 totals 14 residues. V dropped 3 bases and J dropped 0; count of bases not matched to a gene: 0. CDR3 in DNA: TGCAGTGCTAGGGACAGGGCGAACACCGGGGAGCTGTTTTTT. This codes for CSARDRANTGELFF.